This TCR beta chain was observed in a study of blood T cells in healthy people across ages. A sample-barcoded 5' primer and a J-beta primer mix were used in a second PCR of roughly 7 to 12 cycles. TCRdb used MiXCR to reprocess the 5' RACE reads, holding one entry per CDR3 protein. Of almost 800,000 distinct CDR3 sequences listed, nearly 60% were seen once; the top ten hold roughly 20%. Looked up from germline, CDR1 is SGDLS and CDR2 is YYNGEE. After removal of 2 bases from V and 3 bases from J, the junction contained 6 bases not matched to a gene. This CDR3 comprises 15 residues. This clonotype was recorded at least ten times.

The rearrangement links TRBV9 to TRBJ2-3, with 7 bases identical to TRBD1. Sample: blood. This TCR came from a man between 25 and 39 years old in good health. DNA of the CDR3: TGTGCCAGCAGCGTCGGGACAGCGAGAACAGATACGCAGTATTTT. Translated, it gives CASSVGTARTDTQYF.